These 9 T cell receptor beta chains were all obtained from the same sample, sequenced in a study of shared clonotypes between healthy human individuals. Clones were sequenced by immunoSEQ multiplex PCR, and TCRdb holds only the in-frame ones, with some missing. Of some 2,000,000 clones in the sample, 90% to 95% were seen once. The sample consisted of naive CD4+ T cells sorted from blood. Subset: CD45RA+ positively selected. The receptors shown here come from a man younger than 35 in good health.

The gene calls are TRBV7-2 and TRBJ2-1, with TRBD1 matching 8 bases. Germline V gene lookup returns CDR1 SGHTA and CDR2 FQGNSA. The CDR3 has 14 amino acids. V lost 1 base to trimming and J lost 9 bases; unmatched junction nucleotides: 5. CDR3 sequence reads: CASSLGLQGVEQFF. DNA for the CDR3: TGTGCCAGCAGCTTAGGCCTACAGGGGGTTGAGCAGTTCTTC.

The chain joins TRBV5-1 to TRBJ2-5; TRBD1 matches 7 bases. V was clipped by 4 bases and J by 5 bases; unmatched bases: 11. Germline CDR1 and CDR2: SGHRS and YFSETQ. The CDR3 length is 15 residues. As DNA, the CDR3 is TGCGCCAGCAGCCTAGAAGGGACAGTCAGGGAGACCCAGTACTTC. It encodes CASSLEGTVRETQYF.

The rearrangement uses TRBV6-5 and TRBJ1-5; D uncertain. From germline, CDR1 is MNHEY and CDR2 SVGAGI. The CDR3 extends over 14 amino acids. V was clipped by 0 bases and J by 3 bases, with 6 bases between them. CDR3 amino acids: CASSYSGYNQPQHF. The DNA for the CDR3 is TGTGCCAGCAGTTACTCGGGGTACAATCAGCCCCAGCATTTT.

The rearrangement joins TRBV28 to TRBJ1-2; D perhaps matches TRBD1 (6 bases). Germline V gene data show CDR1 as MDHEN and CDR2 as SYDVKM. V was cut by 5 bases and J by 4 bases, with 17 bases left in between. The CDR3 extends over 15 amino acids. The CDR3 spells CASSLVQGPPYGYTF. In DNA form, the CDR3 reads TGTGCCAGCAGTCTAGTACAGGGCCCCCCCTATGGCTACACCTTC.

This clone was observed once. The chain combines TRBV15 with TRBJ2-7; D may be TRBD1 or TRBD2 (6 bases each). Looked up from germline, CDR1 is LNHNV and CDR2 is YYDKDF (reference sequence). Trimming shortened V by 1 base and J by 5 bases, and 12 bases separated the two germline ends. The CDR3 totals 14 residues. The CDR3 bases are TGTGCCACCAGCAGAGGATCAGGGGAGGACGAGCAGTACTTC. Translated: CATSRGSGEDEQYF. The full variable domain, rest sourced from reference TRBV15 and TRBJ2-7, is DAMVIQNPRYQVTQFGKPVTLSCSQTLNHNVMYWYQQKSSQAPKLLFHYYDKDFNNEADTPDNFQSRRPNTSFCFLDIRSPGLGDTAMYLCATSRGSGEDEQYFGPGTRLTVT.

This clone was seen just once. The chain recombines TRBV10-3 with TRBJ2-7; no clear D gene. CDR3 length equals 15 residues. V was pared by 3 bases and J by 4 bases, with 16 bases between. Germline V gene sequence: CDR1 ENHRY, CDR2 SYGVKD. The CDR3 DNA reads TGTGCCATCAGTGATTATGGCGGAAGCACTTACGAGCAGTACTTC. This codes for CAISDYGGSTYEQYF.

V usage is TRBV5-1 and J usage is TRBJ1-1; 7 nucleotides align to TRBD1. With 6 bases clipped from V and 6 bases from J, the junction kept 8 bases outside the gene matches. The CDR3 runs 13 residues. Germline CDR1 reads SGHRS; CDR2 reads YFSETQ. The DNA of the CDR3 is TGCGCCAGCACCGTTATCGGGACAGCTGAAGCTTTCTTT. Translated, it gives CASTVIGTAEAFF.

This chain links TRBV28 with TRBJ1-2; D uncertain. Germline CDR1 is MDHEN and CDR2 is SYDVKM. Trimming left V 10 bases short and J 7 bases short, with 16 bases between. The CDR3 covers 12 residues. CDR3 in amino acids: CATAHELRGYTF. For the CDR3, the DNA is TGTGCCACCGCCCACGAGTTGCGTGGCTACACCTTC.

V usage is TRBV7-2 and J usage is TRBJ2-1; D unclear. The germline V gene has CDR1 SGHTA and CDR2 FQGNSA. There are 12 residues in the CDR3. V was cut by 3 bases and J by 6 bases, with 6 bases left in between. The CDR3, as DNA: TGTGCCAGCAGCTTTCAGGTCAATGAGCAGTTCTTC. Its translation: CASSFQVNEQFF.